The clone carrying this TCR beta chain was seen a few times. These data are taken from a study of blood T cell repertoires in COVID-19. Across the study: T cells, B-cell-depleted T cells, or PBMCs supplied cDNA or gDNA.

Participant-given clinical history determined each cohort assignment. Two consecutive negative NP/OP PCR tests, clearance, or resolved symptoms defined Cohort 3 recovery. There are 14 residues in the CDR3. V gave up 4 bases and J gave up 7 bases, with 15 bases separating them. Germline CDR1 SGHNT, CDR2 YYREEE (reference sequence). How the authors handled the data: Estimation of nucleated cell counts was performed using reference gene primer amplification. Clones were sequenced by immunoSEQ multiplex PCR, and TCRdb holds only the in-frame ones, with some missing. For V, J and clone size, that table is used; D and trimming come from the DNA. Here the sample spans roughly 250,000 clones, 75% to 95% being singletons.

This TCR was sampled from a woman younger than 30 who had recovered from COVID-19. The rearrangement links TRBV5-4 to TRBJ1-5; D possibly corresponds to TRBD1 (6 bases). Material for sequencing was PBMCs or T cells enriched from blood (not recorded which). CDR3 in amino acids: CASSPDQGLQPQHF. The CDR3 nucleotides read TGTGCCAGCAGCCCTGACCAGGGGCTGCAGCCCCAGCATTTT.